This is a list of T cell receptor beta chains from one sample in a study of blood T cell repertoires in COVID-19. Here immunoSEQ multiplex PCR was the method, and the copy in TCRdb shows in-frame clones only, minus some. The sample consists of about 75,000 clones, around 79% of them appearing once. Sequenced material: peripheral blood. Receptors were obtained from a woman older than 75 with active or convalescent COVID-19. Each CDR3 is given with its conserved first and last residue. D genes are given only for firm matches. A clone size is listed for some rows: how often the clone was seen (once, few, many), or a class if it is expanded.

>TRBD2|TRBJ2-7|TRBV30|NA
TGTGCCTGCGAAGGCCGGGAGGCCGGGTCCTACGAGCAGTACTTC
CACEGREAGSYEQYF
>TRBD2|TRBJ2-1|TRBV6-5|NA
TGTGCCAGCAGTTCGCTATTCGGGGGGGGCAATGAGCAGTTCTTC
CASSSLFGGGNEQFF
>TRBD2|TRBJ2-3|TRBV30|once
TGTGCCTGGAGTGTCCTAGCGGGGACCACAGATACGCAGTATTTT
CAWSVLAGTTDTQYF
>NA|TRBJ2-7|TRBV3-1/TRBV3-2|NA
TGTGCCAGCAGCCAAGGAGAATACGCTAGGGGATGGGAGCAGTACTTC
CASSQGEYARGWEQYF
>NA|TRBJ1-3|TRBV9|NA
TGTGCCAGCAGCCATCCACCGGGGGACTCTGGAAACACCATATATTTT
CASSHPPGDSGNTIYF
>TRBD1|TRBJ1-2|TRBV5-1|few
TGCGCCAGCAGCCCCGGGACAGGGGCCTACACCTTC
CASSPGTGAYTF
>NA|TRBJ2-2|TRBV19|NA
TGTGCCAGTAGTTCCTCCTTTGGAGGGAGGCGCACCGGGGAGCTGTTTTTT
CASSSSFGGRRTGELFF
>NA|TRBJ2-2|TRBV11-3|NA
TGTGCCAGCAGCCGAGGAACTTATCCCCCCGGGGAGCTGTTTTTT
CASSRGTYPPGELFF
>TRBD1|TRBJ1-1|TRBV6-2/TRBV6-3|NA
TGTGCCAGCAGCGACGCCGGGGTGGTCAGGGGGCAGTCTGAAGCTTTCTTT
CASSDAGVVRGQSEAFF
>TRBD1|TRBJ2-6|TRBV18|NA
TGTGCCAGCTCAAAGGGACAGCAGAGCTCTGGGGCCAACGTCCTGACTTTC
CASSKGQQSSGANVLTF
>TRBD1|TRBJ2-3|TRBV7-8|NA
TGTGCCAGCAGCTTAAGGACAGGGTTCACAGATACGCAGTATTTT
CASSLRTGFTDTQYF
>TRBD1|TRBJ2-7|TRBV28|NA
TGTGCCAGCAGTTTACCCTCGACAGGGGGCAGGTACGAGCAGTACTTC
CASSLPSTGGRYEQYF
>NA|TRBJ2-3|TRBV12-3/TRBV12-4|once
TGTGCCAGCAGTTTCAGGCGCGATGATACGCAGTATTTT
CASSFRRDDTQYF
>NA|TRBJ2-1|TRBV29-1|once
TGCAGCGTTGCGGGTTCTAACTACAATGAGCAGTTCTTC
CSVAGSNYNEQFF
>NA|TRBJ2-2|TRBV2|few
TGTGCCAGATCCCCGACAAGGCAGATTGTATTGGACACCGGGGAGCTGTTTTTT
CARSPTRQIVLDTGELFF
>TRBD2|TRBJ2-7|TRBV6-5|NA
TGTGCCAGCAGACCGGGACTAGTCAGCTCCTACGAGCAGTACTTC
CASRPGLVSSYEQYF
>NA|TRBJ1-1|TRBV15|NA
NA
CATSILVGVTEAFF
>NA|TRBJ1-1|TRBV3-1/TRBV3-2|NA
TGTGCCAGCAGCCTCAGGGGTAACACTGAAGCTTTCTTT
CASSLRGNTEAFF
>TRBD1|TRBJ1-2|TRBV27|NA
TGTGCCAGCAGCCCCACGGGACAGGGTATTTACTATGGCTACACCTTC
CASSPTGQGIYYGYTF
>TRBD1|TRBJ1-5|TRBV7-2|NA
TGTGCCAGCAGCTTAGGGACAGGGGTCGTGGTAGGTCAGCCCCAGCATTTT
CASSLGTGVVVGQPQHF
>TRBD2|TRBJ2-1|TRBV4-3|NA
TGCGCCAGCAGTAGCGGTTTAGCGGGAAGCTCCTACAATGAGCAGTTCTTC
CASSSGLAGSSYNEQFF
>NA|TRBJ2-7|TRBV6-5|NA
TGTGCCAGCAGTTACGGGGGCAGGGGCCCTTACGAGCAGTACTTC
CASSYGGRGPYEQYF
>NA|TRBJ1-3|TRBV6-5|NA
TGTGCCAGCAGATCGACAGGCCACTCTGGAAACACCATATATTTT
CASRSTGHSGNTIYF
>NA|TRBJ2-7|TRBV19|NA
TGTGCCAGTAGTATCTATAACTCCCCCTTTGGCGAGCAGTACTTC
CASSIYNSPFGEQYF
>NA|TRBJ1-2|TRBV5-1|NA
TGCGCCAGCAGCTTGGCGGGTCAGTCCAGCAGCTACACCTTC
CASSLAGQSSSYTF
>TRBD2|TRBJ2-1|TRBV6-1|few
TGTGCCAGCAGTGAACTGCTGCGGGAGGTCCAGGGTGAGCAGTTCTTC
CASSELLREVQGEQFF